A single sample gave rise to the 25 T cell receptor beta chains below, sequenced in a study of shared clonotypes between healthy human individuals. Profiled with immunoSEQ multiplex PCR; TCRdb holds only in-frame clones, not every one. The repertoire holds some 490,000 clones, with 65% to 85% as singletons. The sample taken for sequencing was PBMCs. All receptors derive from a woman aged 40 to 49 in good health. Some clones in this sample may be carry-over from other donors' samples.

This clone has just one count. A read error is likely here: a far larger clone is one base away. V and J are TRBV10-3 and TRBJ2-6; D gene uncertain. The CDR3 is 14 amino acids. Germline CDR1 reads ENHRY; CDR2 reads SYGVKD. CDR3 sequence: CAILPSSEANVLTF. The CDR3 DNA reads TGTGCCATTTTACCGAGCTCTGAGGCCAACGTCCTGACTTTC.

About this clone itself: The junction and the germline gene differ at one end; a read error may be behind it. Within the sample, other DNA sequences also encode this same CDR3. The chain links TRBV7-9 to TRBJ2-7, with TRBD1 matching over 9 bases. The CDR3 runs to 15 residues. In germline, CDR1 is SEHNR, CDR2 FQNEAQ (reference sequence). The CDR3 spells CASSPGTGNSYEQYF. The CDR3 nucleotides read TGTGCCAGCAGCCCCGGGACAGGGAACTCCTACGAGCAGTACTTT.

This clone was recorded at least ten times. The sample contains more than one DNA sequence encoding this CDR3. The J gene is TRBJ2-2, the V gene TRBV5-6; D remains unclear. The ends were cut back, 0 bases at V and 7 bases at J, with 13 bases in the middle. The CDR3 loop spans 15 amino acids. From germline, CDR1 is SGHDT and CDR2 YYEEEE. CDR3 in DNA: TGTGCCAGCAGCTTGGTACGGATTGATGGCGGGGAGCTGTTTTTT. This translates into CASSLVRIDGGELFF. Full variable domain (remainder filled in from reference TRBV5-6 and TRBJ2-2): DAGVTQSPTHLIKTRGQQVTLRCSPKSGHDTVSWYQQALGQGPQFIFQYYEEEERQRGNFPDRFSGHQFPNYSSELNVNALLLGDSALYLCASSLVRIDGGELFFGEGSRLTVL.

This chain joins TRBV9 and TRBJ1-1; D perhaps matches TRBD1 (5 bases). Germline loops: CDR1 SGDLS, CDR2 YYNGEE. The CDR3 runs 13 residues. The V and J ends lost 5 bases and 0 bases respectively, with 8 bases between them. This chain's CDR3 is CASSGRVNTEAFF. The CDR3 DNA is TGTGCCAGCAGTGGCAGGGTGAACACTGAAGCTTTCTTT.

This sequence joins TRBV13 and TRBJ2-7; D may be TRBD1 or TRBD2 (5 bases each). The CDR3 spans 17 residues. From germline, CDR1 is PRHDT and CDR2 FYEKMQ (reference sequence). Trimming removed 2 bases from V and 9 bases from J, with 26 bases in between. The DNA for the CDR3 is TGTGCCAGCAGCTTAAGTGGGTCGAACTACGATGGGACGGGGCAGTACTTC. Translated, it gives CASSLSGSNYDGTGQYF.

This clone was counted a single time. The chain uses TRBV18 and TRBJ2-3; D is unclear. V was trimmed by 2 bases and J by 0 bases, leaving 3 bases between them. CDR3 length: 13 residues. Looked up from germline, CDR1 is KGHSH and CDR2 is LQKENI. Here the CDR3 reads CASSPESTDTQYF. In DNA form, the CDR3 reads TGTGCCAGCTCACCAGAAAGCACAGATACGCAGTATTTT.

Regarding this clone: A far larger clone is a single base away, which makes a read error likely. Other DNA variants within this sample encode the same CDR3. V is TRBV28 and J is TRBJ1-2, with D maybe TRBD1 (6 bases). Trimming left V 2 bases short and J 5 bases short, with 12 bases between. The germline V gene has CDR1 MDHEN and CDR2 SYDVKM. The CDR3 is made up of 14 amino acids. CDR3 nucleotide sequence: TGTGCCAGCAGTTTAAGACAGGAGGCTTATGGCTACACCTTC. Its translation is CASSLRQEAYGYTF.

In this sample, this clone turned up once. This likely came from a read error, as a far larger clone is one base away. This sequence joins TRBV4-3 and TRBJ2-5, with 16 bases lining up with TRBD2. This CDR3 spans 18 amino acids. The germline CDR1 and CDR2 sequences are LGHNA and YSLEER. CDR3 sequence reads: CTSSLSTGTSGRGETQYF. The CDR3 DNA is TGCACCAGCAGCCTCTCCACCGGGACTAGCGGGAGGGGGGAGACCCAGTACTTC.

V is TRBV5-6 and J is TRBJ1-2; D is possibly TRBD1 (6 bases). With 2 bases removed from V and 0 bases from J, the gap between germline ends came to 14 bases. Germline V gene sequence: CDR1 SGHDT, CDR2 YYEEEE. This CDR3 contains 16 residues. CDR3 DNA sequence: TGTGCCAGCAGCTTATCAGCAGGGGCAGCTAACTATGGCTACACCTTC. Translated, it gives CASSLSAGAANYGYTF.

CDR3 protein: CASSLGEAGPGGSYEQYF. CDR3 nucleotides: TGTGCCAGCAGCTTAGGAGAGGCGGGGCCCGGGGGCTCCTACGAGCAGTACTTC. V usage is TRBV7-8 and J usage is TRBJ2-7; D is possibly TRBD2 (6 bases). The CDR3 spans 18 residues. From germline, CDR1 is SGHVS and CDR2 FQNEAQ. Trimming pared 1 base from V and 0 bases from J, leaving 19 bases between. Supplemented by reference TRBV7-8 and TRBJ2-7, the full variable domain reads GAGVSQSPRYKVAKRGQDVALRCDPISGHVSLFWYQQALGQGPEFLTYFQNEAQLDKSGLPSDRFFAERPEGSVSTLKIQRTQQEDSAVYLCASSLGEAGPGGSYEQYFGPGTRLTVT.

The chain uses TRBV11-3 and TRBJ2-1; 7 bases map to TRBD2. The V and J ends lost 1 base and 8 bases, in that order; junction bases with no gene match: 8. The germline V gene has CDR1 SGHNT and CDR2 YENEEA. The CDR3 spans 15 residues. CDR3 coding DNA: TGTGCCAGCAGCTTAGGCAGGACTAGTCTGGATGAGCAGTTCTTC. As protein: CASSLGRTSLDEQFF.

The V call is TRBV28, the J call TRBJ2-7, with TRBD2 matching over 7 bases. V was clipped by 6 bases and J by 4 bases; unmatched bases: 12. There are 15 residues in the CDR3. Germline CDR1 MDHEN, CDR2 SYDVKM. Here the CDR3 DNA reads TGTGCCAGCAGCCTCCTTTCCCCGGGAGGTTACGAGCAGTACTTC. Amino acids: CASSLLSPGGYEQYF.

This clone was recorded once. The gene calls are TRBV5-4 and TRBJ2-2; D is tentatively TRBD1 or TRBD2 (6 bases each). V was trimmed by 5 bases and J by 1 base, leaving 21 bases between them. The germline V gene encodes CDR1 SGHNT and CDR2 YYREEE (reference sequence). The CDR3 length is 18 residues. CDR3 sequence reads: CASSESLWGAGNTGELFF. Written as DNA, the CDR3 is TGTGCCAGCAGTGAATCCCTCTGGGGGGCTGGGAACACCGGGGAGCTGTTTTTT.

With regard to this clone: One base separates it from a far larger clone, so it is likely a read error. The chain joins TRBV6-4 to TRBJ2-2; maybe TRBD1 (8 bases). The CDR3 sequence is 15 residues long. Germline CDR1 reads MRHNA; CDR2 reads SNTAGT. The V gene lost 11 bases and the J gene lost 3 bases, with 19 bases spanning the gap. Here the CDR3 DNA reads TGTGCCGGCACCCGCACAGGGGGGGACACCGGGGAGCTGTTTTTT. This codes for CAGTRTGGDTGELFF.

The chain joins TRBV7-8 to TRBJ2-5; D unclear. Trimming cost V 2 bases and J 2 bases, with 12 bases left between them. Germline V lookup: CDR1 SGHVS, CDR2 FQNEAQ. The CDR3 is 15 residues long. This CDR3 reads CASSLIRGSQETQYF. CDR3 in DNA: TGTGCCAGCAGCTTAATCCGTGGGTCGCAAGAGACCCAGTACTTC.

As for this clone: The junction and the germline gene differ at one end; a read error may be behind it. The chain joins TRBV5-4 to TRBJ2-7; D gene unclear. Germline V lookup: CDR1 SGHNT, CDR2 YYREEE (reference sequence). This CDR3 is 13 amino acids long. CDR3 coding DNA: TGTGCTAGCAGCCTCTCCTCCATCAACGAGCAGTACTTC. Translated, it gives CASSLSSINEQYF.

This sequence joins TRBV7-8 and TRBJ2-7, with D possibly matching TRBD1 (5 bases). CDR1 is SGHVS and CDR2 is FQNEAQ in the germline V gene. The CDR3 runs 11 residues. V was cut by 5 bases and J by 7 bases, with 9 bases left in between. CDR3 coding DNA: TGTGCCAGCAGCCTCAGGGAAGAGCAGTACTTC. Its protein product is CASSLREEQYF.

The chain links TRBV7-2 to TRBJ2-7, with TRBD2 matching 11 bases. V lost 6 bases, J lost 7 bases, and 8 bases stayed unmatched. Germline values: CDR1 SGHTA, CDR2 FQGNSA. The CDR3 length is 14 residues. CDR3 sequence reads: CASRSTSGRLEQYF. The CDR3 coding sequence is TGTGCCAGCAGATCAACTAGCGGGAGACTGGAGCAGTACTTC.

The chain carries TRBV27 and TRBJ2-5; 9 bases fit TRBD2. The end of the DNA fits TRBJ2-7 better, so the J call may be wrong. Germline CDR1 and CDR2: MNHEY and SMNVEV (reference sequence). This CDR3 is 15 amino acids long. CDR3 amino acids: CASSDYLAGRYEQYF. The CDR3 DNA reads TGTGCCAGCAGTGACTACCTAGCGGGACGGTACGAGCAGTACTTC.

About this clone itself: With only one base between it and a far larger clone, this is likely a read error. Other DNA sequences within the sample encode an identical CDR3. The V call is TRBV29-1, the J call TRBJ2-6; D may correspond to TRBD1 or TRBD2 (5 bases each). Germline V gene lookup returns CDR1 SQVTM and CDR2 ANQGSEA. This CDR3 is 13 amino acids long. The CDR3 nucleotides read TGCAGCGTTGACTGGGCCGGGGCAAACGTCCTGACTTTC. Translating it yields CSVDWAGANVLTF.

V gene TRBV5-1 combines with J gene TRBJ1-1; 8 nucleotides agree with TRBD1. The V gene end was trimmed by 4 bases and the J gene end by 0 bases; junction bases not matched to a gene: 8. Germline CDR1 SGHRS, CDR2 YFSETQ. The CDR3 contains 16 residues. CDR3 coding DNA: TGCGCCAGCAGCGAGGGGACAGGCCCCATGAACACTGAAGCTTTCTTT. Encoded protein: CASSEGTGPMNTEAFF.

As concerns this clone: A single base is all that separates this from a far larger clone, so a read error is likely. The rearrangement links TRBV4-3 to TRBJ2-3; D is unresolved. This CDR3 is built from 12 residues. From germline, CDR1 is LGHNA and CDR2 YSLEER. CDR3 bases: TGCGTCAGCAGCCACCTGGGGGATACGCAGTATTTT. Translation: CVSSHLGDTQYF.

A remark on this clone: A far larger clone lies a single base away; this is likely a read error. As the CDR3 is not closed by the conserved phenylalanine or tryptophan, this likely results from a read error. J is TRBJ1-4 and V is TRBV30; D may be TRBD1 (6 bases). This CDR3 spans 12 amino acids. V was shortened by 8 bases and J by 4 bases, with 11 bases between the two germline ends. Germline values: CDR1 GTSNPN, CDR2 SVGIG (reference sequence). In nucleotides, the CDR3 is TGTGCCCGACAGGAGAATAATGAAAAACTGTTTCTT. This codes for CARQENNEKLFL.

The gene calls are TRBV7-6 and TRBJ2-2; 10 bases map to TRBD2. The CDR3 totals 16 residues. Germline assignment: CDR1 SGHVS and CDR2 FNYEAQ. Germline trimming cut 5 bases from V and 5 bases from J; bases unmatched to any gene: 8. CDR3 nucleotides: TGTGCCAGCAGCGACGGACTAGCGGAGGTGACCGGGGAGCTGTTTTTT. It translates to CASSDGLAEVTGELFF.

This clone was seen once. The J gene is TRBJ2-1, the V gene TRBV5-4, with 9 bases that match TRBD2. The CDR3 has 16 residues. Germline V gives CDR1 SGHNT, CDR2 YYREEE (reference sequence). The J segment lost 6 bases and the V segment lost 0 bases, leaving 7 bases of the junction unmatched. CDR3 sequence: CASSLVAGGPINEQFF. CDR3 DNA sequence: TGTGCCAGCAGCTTGGTTGCGGGAGGGCCGATCAATGAGCAGTTCTTC.